This T cell receptor beta chain was obtained from a study of shared clonotypes between healthy human individuals. About this clone: Other DNA sequences in the sample encode the same CDR3.

Germline V gene lookup returns CDR1 KGHSH and CDR2 LQKENI. Deletions cut 3 bases from V and 5 bases from J, with 5 bases between. This CDR3 spans 12 amino acids. The table came from immunoSEQ multiplex PCR; TCRdb's copy has only in-frame clones and leaves some out. The table includes about 2.3 million clones, just over 90% detected once. Within Nashville, Tennessee resided all donors, each a Caucasian adult. The V gene is TRBV18, the J gene TRBJ1-3; no reliable D call. The origin of this receptor is a man aged 18 to 30 in good health. Some clones in this sample may be carry-over from other donors' samples. Material for sequencing was naive CD4+ T cells from PBMCs. Subset reported: CD45RA+ positively selected. The CDR3 reads CASSPERNTIYF. The DNA of the CDR3 is TGTGCCAGCTCACCCGAAAGAAACACCATATATTTT.